This T cell receptor beta chain derives from a study of Ad26.COV2.S vaccination and SARS-CoV-2 variants. Study overall: Donor allocation was to the COV1001 Ad26.COV2.S trial arm.

Sample treatment: about 20 received Ad26.COV2.S at low or high dose, single or two shots; about 5 received placebo; per-sample allocation not given. Each sample was drawn 63 days after the first injection (of vaccine or placebo). An Ad26 vector expressing Wuhan-strain SARS-CoV-2 spike constituted the vaccine. Points on this clone: As yet, its antigen is unknown.

Method: immunoSEQ multiplex PCR; TCRdb's copy keeps in-frame clones and lacks some. The table records roughly 350,000 clones, about 86% of them present only once. Germline trimming cut 2 bases from V and 4 bases from J; bases unmatched to any gene: 5. Germline CDR1 is KGHSH and CDR2 is LQKENI. There are 15 residues in the CDR3. Study findings and constraints: Spike-specific responses of CD8+ and CD4+ T cells were reported to display substantial breadth after vaccination. Greater spike-specific TCR breadth was seen in vaccine recipients than in placebo recipients.

Sample: peripheral blood, taken in a trial of Ad26.COV2.S vaccine versus placebo. This clonotype originated in a person aged 18-65 years who received the Ad26.COV2.S COVID-19 vaccine or a placebo. This rearrangement joins TRBV18 to TRBJ2-7; TRBD2 agrees at 10 bases. In DNA form, the CDR3 reads TGTGCCAGCTCACCAGTTAGCGGGAGGAGTTACGAGCAGTACTTC. Encoded protein: CASSPVSGRSYEQYF.